This T cell receptor beta chain appears in the sequencing data of a study of T cell clonotyping in hematopoietic cell transplantation. Study details: Blood collection times were about day -28 and days 30, 100, 180 posttransplant. General study results and limits: After transplant, recipient diversity fell while pathologically expanded clonotypes grew through day 180.

Measured with immunoSEQ multiplex PCR; TCRdb has only the in-frame clones, and not every one. The sample has some 13,000 clones; around 62% are singletons. V was cut by 8 bases and J by 13 bases, with 26 bases left in between. The CDR3 extends over 13 amino acids. Germline V CDR1 and CDR2: GTSNPN, SVGIG (reference sequence). Concerning this clone itself: Its antigen remains unidentified.

Sequenced material: PBMCs. The chain couples TRBV30 to TRBJ1-2; D is ambiguous. The TCR comes from a human donor who either received an allogeneic hematopoietic cell transplant for a myeloid malignancy or was a related donor (not recorded which). Some clones in this sample may be carry-over from other donors' samples. CDR3 coding DNA: TGTGCCGGCTTTTTCGACCCCGACTATGTTTCCACCTTC. Translated, it gives CAGFFDPDYVSTF. The variable domain in full, completed from reference TRBV30 and TRBJ1-2, reads SQTIHQWPATLVQPVGSPLSLECTVEGTSNPNLYWYRQAAGRGLQLLFYSVGIGQISSEVPQNLSASRPQDRQFILSSKKLLLSDSGFYLCAGFFDPDYVSTFGSGTRLTVV.